The 7 T cell receptor beta chains given below trace back to one sample, sequenced in a study of cytomegalovirus exposure and HLA in healthy donors. Profiled with immunoSEQ multiplex PCR; TCRdb holds only in-frame clones, not every one. Of around 260,000 clones listed, roughly 87% are singletons. The sample consisted of PBMCs. These receptors were obtained from a woman aged 25 to 39 in good health and CMV-seronegative.

V gene TRBV5-1 combines with J gene TRBJ1-4, with D uncertain. The CDR3 totals 14 residues. V dropped 4 bases and J dropped 0 bases, with 7 bases sitting between them. Germline V gene data show CDR1 as SGHRS and CDR2 as YFSETQ. The CDR3, as DNA: TGCGCCAGCAGCGAAATCGCAACTAATGAAAAACTGTTTTTT. It translates to CASSEIATNEKLFF.

The chain couples TRBV2 to TRBJ2-5; TRBD1 agrees at 11 bases. V was clipped by 2 bases and J by 5 bases; unmatched bases: 7. CDR3 length: 16 amino acids. The germline gives CDR1 SNHLY, CDR2 FYNNEI. CDR3 sequence (DNA): TGTGCCAGCAGTGAAATGGGGGACAGGGGGACGGAGACCCAGTACTTC. Amino acids: CASSEMGDRGTETQYF.

The chain links TRBV4-3 to TRBJ1-2; possible D gene TRBD1, 5 bases. The CDR3 has 15 residues. Germline V lookup: CDR1 LGHNA, CDR2 YSLEER. Between the trimmed V and J ends, which lost 1 base and 1 base, there was a span of 10 bases. This CDR3 reads CASSQAVGVNYGYTF. The CDR3 DNA sequence: TGCGCCAGCAGCCAAGCGGTGGGGGTTAACTATGGCTACACCTTC.

The chain links TRBV7-9 to TRBJ2-5; tentative D call: TRBD2 (5 bases). Germline values: CDR1 SEHNR, CDR2 FQNEAQ (reference sequence). The CDR3 has 14 residues. Trimming left V 5 bases short and J 5 bases short, with 15 bases between. CDR3 in amino acids: CASSPPGGWETQYF. CDR3 nucleotides: TGTGCCAGCAGCCCCCCGGGCGGGTGGGAGACCCAGTACTTC.

This rearrangement joins TRBV2 to TRBJ2-2; 10 positions agree with TRBD2. Germline values: CDR1 SNHLY, CDR2 FYNNEI. The CDR3 spans 16 residues. J gave up 7 bases and V 4 bases, and 9 bases lay outside the gene matches. CDR3 sequence (DNA): TGTGCCAGCAGTGGCGGGGCTAGCGGGAGAGACGGGGAGCTGTTTTTT. Its translation: CASSGGASGRDGELFF.

V usage is TRBV5-1 and J usage is TRBJ2-7; 9 nucleotides align to TRBD1. The length of the CDR3 is 15 residues. Germline assignment: CDR1 SGHRS and CDR2 YFSETQ. V lost 5 bases to trimming and J lost 6 bases; unmatched junction nucleotides: 12. Written as DNA, the CDR3 is TGCGCCAGCAGAATTACCGGGACAGGGTATTTCGAGCAGTACTTC. It encodes CASRITGTGYFEQYF.

The rearrangement uses TRBV5-8 and TRBJ2-7; 8 nucleotides line up with TRBD1. Trimming cost V 3 bases and J 3 bases; bases outside gene matches: 8. The CDR3 is made up of 15 amino acids. CDR1 and CDR2 (germline): SGHTS, YDEGEE. DNA of the CDR3: TGTGCCAGCAGCTACCCCGGGACAGGCCACTACGAGCAGTACTTC. Protein product: CASSYPGTGHYEQYF.